What follows are 5 T cell receptor beta chains derived from one specimen sequenced in a study of blood T cells in healthy people across ages. Primers used in a second PCR of about 6 to 11 cycles were a sample-barcoded 5' primer and a J-beta primer mix. TCRdb used MiXCR to reprocess the 5' RACE reads, holding one entry per CDR3 protein. Of roughly 2 million distinct CDR3 sequences listed, 49% are singletons. What was sequenced was blood. Source of these receptors: a middle-aged woman in good health.

This clonotype has a handful of counts. V usage is TRBV5-1 and J usage is TRBJ2-1; 11 bases map to TRBD2. V trimming: 5 bases; J trimming: 5 bases; junction bases outside the gene matches: 6. The germline V gene encodes CDR1 SGHRS and CDR2 YFSETQ. The CDR3 consists of 15 residues. CDR3 DNA sequence: TGCGCCAGCAGACTACTAGCGGGGGACCACAATGAGCAGTTCTTC. Translating it yields CASRLLAGDHNEQFF.

This chain uses TRBV20-1 with TRBJ2-7; D remains unclear. The DNA end is more similar to TRBJ2-4, so the J call may be wrong. This CDR3 is 13 amino acids long. Germline CDR1 DFQATT, CDR2 SNEGSKA (reference sequence). CDR3 coding DNA: TGCAGTGCTAGGGTGCTACAAGAAAACATTCAGTACTTC. The encoded protein is CSARVLQENIQYF.

Only a few counts were recorded for this clonotype. The chain uses TRBV14 and TRBJ2-6, with a tentative D call TRBD2 (6 bases). Germline loops: CDR1 SGHDN, CDR2 FVKESK. The CDR3 consists of 20 residues. The V and J ends lost 0 bases and 1 base respectively, with 19 bases between them. CDR3 in amino acids: CASSQDVQGTEYSGANVLTF. The CDR3 nucleotides read TGTGCCAGCAGCCAAGATGTCCAAGGGACTGAGTATTCTGGGGCCAACGTCCTGACTTTC. The full variable domain, completed using reference TRBV14 and TRBJ2-6, is EAGVTQFPSHSVIEKGQTVTLRCDPISGHDNLYWYRRVMGKEIKFLLHFVKESKQDESGMPNNRFLAERTGGTYSTLKVQPAELEDSGVYFCASSQDVQGTEYSGANVLTFGAGSRLTVL.

This chain connects TRBV5-1 to TRBJ1-1, with 7 nucleotides matching TRBD1. Germline CDR1 is SGHRS and CDR2 is YFSETQ. The trim removed 1 base at V and 7 bases at J, leaving 4 bases unmatched. CDR3 length equals 13 residues. The CDR3 protein is CASSLWDSDEAFF. The CDR3 nucleotides read TGCGCCAGCAGCTTGTGGGACAGTGATGAAGCTTTCTTT.

This sequence joins TRBV5-1 and TRBJ2-1; TRBD1 or TRBD2 may be the D gene (6 bases each). Germline V gene data show CDR1 as SGHRS and CDR2 as YFSETQ. The V gene lost 4 bases and the J gene lost 11 bases, with 16 bases spanning the gap. This CDR3 comprises 13 residues. In DNA, the CDR3 is TGCGCCAGCAGCCCCGTTATCCGGGGGCAGCAGTTCTTC. Residues: CASSPVIRGQQFF.